This TCR beta chain was captured in a study of breast tumors, draining lymph nodes, adjacent tissues. Overall study results and limits: Tumors had less TCR diversity than lymph nodes, more than nontumor tissue. That most tumor T cells come from lymph nodes remained unproven. Findings are consistent with lymph node origin and intratumoral expansion of most tumor T cells.

One entry per CDR3 protein results from TCRdb running MiXCR on the multiplex PCR reads. The table records tens of thousands of distinct CDR3 sequences, approximately 63% of them present only once. The CDR3 has 15 amino acids. Germline V CDR1 and CDR2: SGHVS, FNYEAQ. The V gene end was trimmed by 5 bases and the J gene end by 4 bases; junction bases not matched to a gene: 5. With regard to this clonotype: Its antigen is as yet unknown.

V and J are TRBV7-6 and TRBJ2-1; 10 bases match TRBD2. The source of this sequence is a female donor with breast cancer. Some clones in this sample may be carry-over from other donors' samples. The sequencing input was tumor-adjacent breast tissue. The CDR3 DNA reads TGTGCCAGCAGCGAGGGACTAGCGATTTACAATGAGCAGTTCTTC. Translation gives CASSEGLAIYNEQFF.